The entry below describes one T cell receptor beta chain. As it was prepared, the TCRbeta library received unique molecular identifiers. TCRdb recomputed calls from the PCR reads with MiXCR, one row per CDR3 protein. The table includes some 500,000 distinct CDR3 sequences, about 30% detected once. The sample originates from a study of T-cell reconstitution after alpha-beta-depleted transplantation in children. The germline CDR1 and CDR2 sequences are SQVTM and ANQGSEA. The CDR3 contains 12 residues. V lost 6 bases and J lost 8, with 16 bases in between. This sequence was found in a human donor who donated a stem cell graft to a child with aplastic anemia. The input for sequencing was PBMCs from the stem cell graft donor, taken from the stem cell graft. This chain joins TRBV29-1 and TRBJ1-2; perhaps TRBD1 as D (6 bases). The CDR3 coding sequence is TGCAGCGTCAGGGGACTCCCAGAAGGCTACACCTTC. Translated: CSVRGLPEGYTF. Drawing the rest from reference TRBV29-1 and TRBJ1-2, the complete variable domain is SAVISQKPSRDICQRGTSLTIQCQVDSQVTMMFWYRQQPGQSLTLIATANQGSEATYESGFVIDKFPISRPNLTFSTLTVSNMSPEDSSIYLCSVRGLPEGYTFGSGTRLTVV.